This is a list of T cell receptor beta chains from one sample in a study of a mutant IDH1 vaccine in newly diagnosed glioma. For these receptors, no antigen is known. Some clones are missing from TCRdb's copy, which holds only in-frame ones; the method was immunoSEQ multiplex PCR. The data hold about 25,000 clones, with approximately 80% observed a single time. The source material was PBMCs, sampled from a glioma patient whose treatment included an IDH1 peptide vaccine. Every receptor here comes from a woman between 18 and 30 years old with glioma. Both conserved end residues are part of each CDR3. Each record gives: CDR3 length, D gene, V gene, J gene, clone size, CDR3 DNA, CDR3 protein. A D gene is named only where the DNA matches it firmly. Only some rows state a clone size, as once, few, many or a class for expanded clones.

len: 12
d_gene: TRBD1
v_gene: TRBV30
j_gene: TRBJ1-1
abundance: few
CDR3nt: TGTGCCTTCCAACAGGGGGCAGGTTTAGCTTTCTTT
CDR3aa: CAFQQGAGLAFF

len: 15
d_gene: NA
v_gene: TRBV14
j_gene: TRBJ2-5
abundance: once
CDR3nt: TGTGCCAGCAGCCAAGGGAGTGCGGGGCAAGAGACCCAGTACTTC
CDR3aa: CASSQGSAGQETQYF

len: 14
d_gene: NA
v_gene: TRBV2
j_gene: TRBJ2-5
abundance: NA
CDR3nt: TGTGCCAGCAGTGGGCGGGGATTTCAAGAGACCCAGTACTTC
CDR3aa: CASSGRGFQETQYF

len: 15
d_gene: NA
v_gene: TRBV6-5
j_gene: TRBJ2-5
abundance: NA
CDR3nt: TGTGCCAGCAGTTACTCATCCGGGGTACAAGAGACCCAGTACTTC
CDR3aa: CASSYSSGVQETQYF

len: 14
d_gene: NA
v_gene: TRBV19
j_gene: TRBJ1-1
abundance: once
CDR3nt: TGTGCCAGTAAGTTTGGGACGGCGAACACTGAAGCTTTCTTT
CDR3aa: CASKFGTANTEAFF

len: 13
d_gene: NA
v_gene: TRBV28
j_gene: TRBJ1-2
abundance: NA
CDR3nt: TGTGCCAGCAGTTTCTCTGAGCTCTATGGCTACACCTTC
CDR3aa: CASSFSELYGYTF

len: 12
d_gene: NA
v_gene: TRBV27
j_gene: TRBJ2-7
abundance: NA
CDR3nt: TGTGCCAGCGGGGGGGGCTGGTACGAGCAGTACTTC
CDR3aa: CASGGGWYEQYF

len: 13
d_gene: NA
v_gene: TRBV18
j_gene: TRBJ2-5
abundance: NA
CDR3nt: TGTGCCAGCTCACCAATCATGAGAGAGACCCAGTACTTC
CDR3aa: CASSPIMRETQYF

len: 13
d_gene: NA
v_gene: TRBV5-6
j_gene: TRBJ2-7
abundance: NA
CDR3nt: TGTGCCAGCAGCCAAGGCCGGGGCTACGAGCAGTACTTC
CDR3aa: CASSQGRGYEQYF

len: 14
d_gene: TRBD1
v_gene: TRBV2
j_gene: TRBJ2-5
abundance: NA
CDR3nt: TGTGCCAGGGATGGACAGGGGCTCCAAGAGACCCAGTACTTC
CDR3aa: CARDGQGLQETQYF

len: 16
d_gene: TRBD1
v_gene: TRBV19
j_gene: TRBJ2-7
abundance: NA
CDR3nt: TGTGCCAGTAGTACTTACAGGGGTCGTGGAAACTACGAGCAGTACTTC
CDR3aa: CASSTYRGRGNYEQYF

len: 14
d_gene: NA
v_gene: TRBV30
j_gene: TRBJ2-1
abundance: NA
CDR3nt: TGTGCCTGGTCCGGCGGGTTTCGTGTTAATGAGCAGTTCTTC
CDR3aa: CAWSGGFRVNEQFF

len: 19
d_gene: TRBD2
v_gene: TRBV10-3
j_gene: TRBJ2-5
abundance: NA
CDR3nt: TGTGCCATCAGTGAGCGAAGGATGGGGACTAGCGGGAGCCCAGAGACCCAGTACTTC
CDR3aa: CAISERRMGTSGSPETQYF

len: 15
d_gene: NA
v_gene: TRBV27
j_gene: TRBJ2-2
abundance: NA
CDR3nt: TGTGCCAGCAGTTTATCCGGGCTACCAACCGGGGAGCTGTTTTTT
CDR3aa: CASSLSGLPTGELFF

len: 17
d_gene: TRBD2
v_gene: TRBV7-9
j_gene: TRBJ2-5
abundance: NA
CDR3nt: TGTGCCAGCAGGGGACAAACTGCGGGGGGACCCCAAGAGACCCAGTACTTC
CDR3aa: CASRGQTAGGPQETQYF

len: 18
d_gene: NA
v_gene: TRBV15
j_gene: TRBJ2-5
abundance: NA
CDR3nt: TGTGCCACCAGCAGAGATGTCCCCGGCAGCTTCACCCAAGAGACCCAGTACTTC
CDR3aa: CATSRDVPGSFTQETQYF

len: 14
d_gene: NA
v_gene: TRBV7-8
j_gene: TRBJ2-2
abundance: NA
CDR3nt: TGTGCCAGCAGCTCCACTAGGAACACCGGGGAGCTGTTTTTT
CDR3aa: CASSSTRNTGELFF

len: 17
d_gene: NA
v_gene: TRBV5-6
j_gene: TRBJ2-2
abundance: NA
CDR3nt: TGTGCCAGCAGCTCCGCGCGGTCAGGGATTTACACCGGGGAGCTGTTTTTT
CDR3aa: CASSSARSGIYTGELFF

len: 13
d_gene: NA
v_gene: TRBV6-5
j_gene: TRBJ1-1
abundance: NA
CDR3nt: TGTGCCAGCAGTTACGGGGGATCCACTGAAGCTTTCTTT
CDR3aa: CASSYGGSTEAFF

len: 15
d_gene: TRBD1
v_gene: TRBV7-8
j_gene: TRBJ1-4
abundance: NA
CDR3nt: TGTGCCAGCAGCTCACAGGGGGCGCTTAATGAAAAACTGTTTTTT
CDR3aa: CASSSQGALNEKLFF

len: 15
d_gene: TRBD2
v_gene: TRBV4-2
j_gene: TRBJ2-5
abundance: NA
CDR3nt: TGTGCCAGCAGCCAACTAGCGGGGGACCAAGAGACCCAGTACTTC
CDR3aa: CASSQLAGDQETQYF

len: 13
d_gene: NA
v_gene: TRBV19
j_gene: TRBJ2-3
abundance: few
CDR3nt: TGTGCCACCCAGGGCAGGGAAGCAGATACGCAGTATTTT
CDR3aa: CATQGREADTQYF

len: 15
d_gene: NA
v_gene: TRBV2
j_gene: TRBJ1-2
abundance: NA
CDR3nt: TGTGCCAGCAGGGAGAATCCGGTCCTCAACTATGGCTACACCTTC
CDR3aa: CASRENPVLNYGYTF

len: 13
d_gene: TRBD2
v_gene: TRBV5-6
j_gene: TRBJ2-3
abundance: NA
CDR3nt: TGTGCCAGCAGCGAGGCGGGGGGACGTACGCAGTATTTT
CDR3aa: CASSEAGGRTQYF

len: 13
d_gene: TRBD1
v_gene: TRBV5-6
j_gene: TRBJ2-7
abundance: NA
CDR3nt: TGTGCCAGCAGCCCCGACAGGGGCCACGAGCAGTACTTC
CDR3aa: CASSPDRGHEQYF

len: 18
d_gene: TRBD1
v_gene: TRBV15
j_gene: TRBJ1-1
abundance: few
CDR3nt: TGTGCCACCAGCAGCGACTTACTTGGGGACAGGCTAAACACTGAAGCTTTCTTT
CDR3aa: CATSSDLLGDRLNTEAFF

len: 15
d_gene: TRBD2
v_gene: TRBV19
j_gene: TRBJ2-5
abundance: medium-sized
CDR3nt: TGTGCCAGTAGTGTGACTAGCGGGGACTTCGAGACCCAGTACTTC
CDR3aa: CASSVTSGDFETQYF

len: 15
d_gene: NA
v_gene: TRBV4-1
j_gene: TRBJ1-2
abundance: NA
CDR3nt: TGCGCCAGCAGCCATGTACAGGGTGGGAACTATGGCTACACCTTC
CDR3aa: CASSHVQGGNYGYTF

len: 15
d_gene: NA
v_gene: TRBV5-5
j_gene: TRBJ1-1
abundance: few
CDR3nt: TGTGCCAGCAGCCCTCGTCGGAGCAGGGTGAATGAAGCTTTCTTT
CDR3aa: CASSPRRSRVNEAFF

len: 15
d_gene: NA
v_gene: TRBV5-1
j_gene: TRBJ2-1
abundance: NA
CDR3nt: TGCGCCAGCAGCCGAGCGGAGAGCTCCTACAATGAGCAGTTCTTC
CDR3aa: CASSRAESSYNEQFF

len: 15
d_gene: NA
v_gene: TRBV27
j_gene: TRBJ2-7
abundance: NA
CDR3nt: TGTGCCAGCATGGGGCCAGCCCTTCTGTCCGACGAGCAGTACTTC
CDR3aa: CASMGPALLSDEQYF

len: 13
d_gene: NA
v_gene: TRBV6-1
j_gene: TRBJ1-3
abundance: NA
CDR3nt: TGTGCCAGCAAGAGAAACTCTGGAAACACCATATATTTT
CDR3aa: CASKRNSGNTIYF

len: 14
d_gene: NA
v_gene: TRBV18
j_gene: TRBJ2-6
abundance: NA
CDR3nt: TGTGCCAGCTCACCAGGCTCTGGGGCCAACGTCCTGACTTTC
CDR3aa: CASSPGSGANVLTF

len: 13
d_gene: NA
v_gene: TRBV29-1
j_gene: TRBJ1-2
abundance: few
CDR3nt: TGCAGCGTTGGTGGGGGATCAGTCTATGGCTACACCTTC
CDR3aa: CSVGGGSVYGYTF

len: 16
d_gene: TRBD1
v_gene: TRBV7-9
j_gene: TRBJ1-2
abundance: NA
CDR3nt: TGTGCCAGCAGCTTACCTGCCACAGGGGAGTCAGGAGGCTACACCTTC
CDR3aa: CASSLPATGESGGYTF

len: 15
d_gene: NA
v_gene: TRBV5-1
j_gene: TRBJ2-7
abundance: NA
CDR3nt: TGCGCCAGCAGCTATATTACAGGTGATTCCTACGAGCAGTACTTC
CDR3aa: CASSYITGDSYEQYF

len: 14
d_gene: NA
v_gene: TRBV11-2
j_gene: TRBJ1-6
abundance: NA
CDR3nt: TGTGCCAGCAGCTTACAACAGAGGAATTCACCCCTCCACTTT
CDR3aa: CASSLQQRNSPLHF

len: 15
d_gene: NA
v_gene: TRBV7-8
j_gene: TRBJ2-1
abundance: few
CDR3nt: TGTGCCAGCAGCTTAGGCTGGGGGTCGAGGAATGAGCAGTTCTTC
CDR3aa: CASSLGWGSRNEQFF

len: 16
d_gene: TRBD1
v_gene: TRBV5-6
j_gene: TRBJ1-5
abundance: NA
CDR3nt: TGTGCCAGCAGCTTGGAGAGGGGGCGGGGCAATCAGCCCCAGCATTTT
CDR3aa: CASSLERGRGNQPQHF

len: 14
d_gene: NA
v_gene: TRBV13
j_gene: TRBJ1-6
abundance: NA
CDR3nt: TGTGCCAGCAGCTCGCGACAGTATAATTCACCCCTCCACTTT
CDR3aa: CASSSRQYNSPLHF

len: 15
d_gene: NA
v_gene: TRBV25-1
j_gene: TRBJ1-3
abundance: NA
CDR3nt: TGTGCCAGCAGTGAAACAGGCCTCTCTGGAAACACCATATATTTT
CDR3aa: CASSETGLSGNTIYF

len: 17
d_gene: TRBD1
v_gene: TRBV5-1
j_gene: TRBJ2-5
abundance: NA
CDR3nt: TGCGCCAGCAGCTCCCGATCCGGGACAGGGGAGGTGAAGACCCAGTACTTC
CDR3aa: CASSSRSGTGEVKTQYF

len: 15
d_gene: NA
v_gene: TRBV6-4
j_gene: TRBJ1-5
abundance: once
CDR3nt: TGTGCCAGCAGTGACTCGTACGGGGGCCGACAGCCCCAGCATTTT
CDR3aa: CASSDSYGGRQPQHF

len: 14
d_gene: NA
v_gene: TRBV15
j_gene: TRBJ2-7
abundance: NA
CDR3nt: TGTGCCACCAGCAGAGATCGACAGTCCTACGAGCAGTACTTC
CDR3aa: CATSRDRQSYEQYF

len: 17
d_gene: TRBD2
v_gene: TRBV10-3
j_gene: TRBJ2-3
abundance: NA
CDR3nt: TGTGCCATCAGTGGGCCGGTAGCGGGGGGGCCGTCAGATACGCAGTATTTT
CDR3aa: CAISGPVAGGPSDTQYF

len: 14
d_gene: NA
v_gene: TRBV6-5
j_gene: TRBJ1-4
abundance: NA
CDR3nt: TGTGCCAGCAAATACAGCTTATCTAATGAAAAACTGTTTTTT
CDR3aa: CASKYSLSNEKLFF

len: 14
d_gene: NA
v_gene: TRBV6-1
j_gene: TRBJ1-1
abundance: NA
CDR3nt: TGTGCCAGCAGAGATTACGACAGATACACTGAAGCTTTCTTT
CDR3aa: CASRDYDRYTEAFF

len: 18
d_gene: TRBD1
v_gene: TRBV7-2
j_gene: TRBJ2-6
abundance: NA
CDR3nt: TGTGCCAGCAGCTCCGGGACAGGGGTTCCCTCTGGGGCCAACGTCCTGACTTTC
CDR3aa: CASSSGTGVPSGANVLTF